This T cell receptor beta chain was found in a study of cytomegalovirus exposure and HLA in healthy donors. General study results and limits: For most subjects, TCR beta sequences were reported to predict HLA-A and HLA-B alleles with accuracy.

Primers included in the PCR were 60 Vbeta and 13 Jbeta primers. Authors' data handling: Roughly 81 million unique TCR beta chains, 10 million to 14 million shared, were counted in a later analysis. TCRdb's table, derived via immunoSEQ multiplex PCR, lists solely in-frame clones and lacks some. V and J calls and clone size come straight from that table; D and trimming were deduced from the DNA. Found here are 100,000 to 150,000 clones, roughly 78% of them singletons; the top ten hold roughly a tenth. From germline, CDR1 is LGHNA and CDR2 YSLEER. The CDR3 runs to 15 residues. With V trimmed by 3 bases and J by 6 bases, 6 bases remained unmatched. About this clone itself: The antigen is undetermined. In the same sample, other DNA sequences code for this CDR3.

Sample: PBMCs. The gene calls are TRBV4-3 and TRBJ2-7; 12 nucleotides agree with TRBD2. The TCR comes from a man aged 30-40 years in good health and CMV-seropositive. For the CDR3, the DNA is TGCGCCAGCAGCCACGGACTAGCGGGGAACCTCGAGCAGTACTTC. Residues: CASSHGLAGNLEQYF.